This T cell receptor beta chain derives from a study of blood T cells in healthy people across ages (dated by TCRdb to the mid-2010s). In the study overall: Template switching captured roughly one uniquely barcoded TCR beta cDNA molecule per two T cells in model experiments. To avoid experimental bias, donors of different ages were randomly spread across the sequencing lanes. The donors were divided into four age groups: young (average around 17 years), middle-aged (approximately 41), aged (roughly 66) and long-lived (about 84). Using deep sequencing normalized with unique cDNA molecular identifiers, the study measured how TCR beta repertoire diversity changes with age. The study analyzed two additional independent replicas of 1 million unique cDNA reads from the same blood draw for two donors, one aged 18 to 29 and one aged 80 or older. Points the paper makes about the study in general: The percentage of naive T cells measured by flow cytometry correlated strongly with observed TCR beta diversity. Since profiling was done on bulk unsorted PBMCs, naive and antigen-experienced compartments could not be conclusively compared. The long-lived group showed more naive CD4+ T cells, fewer expanded clones and increased TCR diversity than the aged group, suggesting age selection. Total diversity estimates from one million sequenced T cells were considered lower bounds and underestimates. As age increased, observed TCR beta diversity per million T cells dropped in a roughly linear way, and a significant reduction was already evident by age about 40. Donor CMV infection status was unknown, potentially confounding age-related changes in expanded clonotypes.

The donors were roughly 39 Caucasian individuals from Russia, aged roughly 6 to 100 years, who were systemically healthy. About 10 milliliters of peripheral blood were drawn from each donor into EDTA-treated Vacutainer tubes. Ficoll-Paque density-gradient centrifugation was used to isolate PBMCs, with at least 7 million per sample. Trizol reagent was used to extract total RNA from PBMCs, with at least 5.5 micrograms per sample. Naive CD45RAhigh/CD27high T cell percentages were measured by flow cytometry on a PBMC aliquot from every donor. Library preparation was by 5' RACE. The second PCR ran for roughly 7 to 11 cycles and used a J-beta primer mix along with a sample-barcoded 5' primer. A unique molecular identifier was introduced onto each TCR beta cDNA molecule by a template-switch 5' adaptor carrying 12 random nucleotides. Each sample yielded at least 2.5 million CDR3-containing paired-end reads. The Mint cDNA synthesis kit, primed by a TRBC-specific oligonucleotide, was used to synthesize first-strand cDNA from all RNA. After uracil-DNA glycosylase treatment, a first 18-cycle PCR used universal primers M1SS and BC2_uni_R on all cDNA. Concerning the study's data processing: For normalization, 1 million high-quality reads, each with a distinct molecular identifier, were randomly selected from each sample. Instead of being binned into consensus sequences, reads with shared molecular identifiers were discarded. MiTCR, set to a Q25 quality threshold and the strictest error-elimination algorithm, was used for CDR3 identification, clonotype clustering and error correction. Lower-bound total TCR beta diversity was estimated with a nonparametric unseen species model using Euler transformation. TCRdb handled the public reads itself, with Q25 trimming in fastp and clone calling in MiXCR, and kept productive beta chains. Each CDR3 protein appears once, grouped with its most common genes and DNA. Clone size and V and J calls follow TCRdb, not the original study. The sample profile shows approximately 2,000,000 distinct CDR3 sequences; approximately 39% of them were found once. 23% of the sample rests with the top ten.

V drops 7 bases and J drops 0 bases, leaving 8 bases in between. The CDR3 starts with the cysteine, ends with the phenylalanine, and has 12 residues. CDR3 DNA is the only sequence kept; it has 36 bases, read in frame from the first base. The germline V gene (reference sequence) sets CDR1 to DFQATT and CDR2 to SNEGSKA. Note on this clonotype: The target of this receptor is not known. Per-nucleotide qualities are absent, and no much larger clonotype sits a single base away.

What was sequenced was blood. This receptor was taken from a human donor in good health. The chain employs TRBV20-1 and TRBJ2-3; the D gene cannot be named for sure. The CDR3: CSGQTSTDTQYF. The DNA is TGCAGTGGCCAAACTAGCACAGATACGCAGTATTTT.